This T cell receptor (beta chain) was retrieved from a study of OX40 agonist ivuxolimab in advanced cancers. Study overall: Intravenous ivuxolimab was administered to patients every 2 weeks at 0.01 to 10 mg/kg. Dose-escalation cases comprised hepatocellular carcinoma, melanoma, renal cell or head and neck cancer. Study results and caveats: Doses of 0.1 to 3.0 mg/kg were accompanied by clonal expansion of CD4+ and CD8+ blood T cells by week 6. CD8+ T cells were the subset that, on average, had more expanded clones than CD4+.

CDR1 and CDR2 from the germline V gene are KGHSH and LQKENI. Trimming stripped 3 bases from V and 3 bases from J, with 11 bases between. The CDR3 runs 15 residues. Produced via immunoSEQ multiplex PCR; TCRdb's table is partial and in-frame only. The table has tens of thousands of clones, 70% to 90% seen once. In regard to this clone: Its antigen is as yet unknown.

The starting material was CD4+ or CD8+ T cells sorted from blood, obtained in a trial of the OX40 agonist ivuxolimab. V is TRBV18 and J is TRBJ1-4; D unresolved. This sequence originates from an adult with an advanced solid tumor such as melanoma, head and neck, liver or kidney cancer. The CDR3 nucleotides are TGTGCCAGCTCACCGACAACCGAACCTAATGAAAAACTGTTTTTT. This sequence encodes CASSPTTEPNEKLFF.